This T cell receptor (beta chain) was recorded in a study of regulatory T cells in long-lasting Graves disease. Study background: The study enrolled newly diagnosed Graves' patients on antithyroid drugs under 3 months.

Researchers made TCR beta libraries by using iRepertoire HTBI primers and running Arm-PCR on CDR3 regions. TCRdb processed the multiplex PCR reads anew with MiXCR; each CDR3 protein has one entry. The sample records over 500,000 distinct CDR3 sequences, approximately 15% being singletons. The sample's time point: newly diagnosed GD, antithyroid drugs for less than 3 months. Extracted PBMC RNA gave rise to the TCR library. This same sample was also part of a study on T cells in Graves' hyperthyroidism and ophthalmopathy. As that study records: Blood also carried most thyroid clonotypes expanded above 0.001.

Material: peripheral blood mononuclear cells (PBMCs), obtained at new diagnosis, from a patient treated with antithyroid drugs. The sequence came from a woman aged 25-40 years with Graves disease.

The CDR3 DNA sequence: TGTGCCAGCAGTTACTCCGGGAAGGGCTGGGAGAACACTGAAGCTTTCTTT. Protein: CASSYSGKGWENTEAFF. The chain combines TRBV6-2 or TRBV6-3 with TRBJ1-1; D remains ambiguous. The CDR3 extends over 17 amino acids. V lost 0 bases and J 1 base, leaving 15 bases between the germline ends. CDR1 MNHEY and CDR2 SVGEGT come from the germline V gene.